This T cell receptor (beta chain) appears in the sequencing data of a study of cytomegalovirus exposure and HLA in healthy donors. Study overall: The 100 to 150 validation repertoires and the 666 first-cohort repertoires shared a platform, a later analysis reported. Study-level findings and limits: Associated with cytomegalovirus, according to the listing, were 150 to 200 TCR beta chains. TCR clusters originating in the first cohort tended to co-occur in the roughly 120 validation repertoires, according to a later analysis.

There are 15 residues in the CDR3. The J segment lost 0 bases and the V segment lost 3 bases, leaving 2 bases of the junction unmatched. Germline V CDR1 and CDR2: LNHDA, SQIVND (reference sequence). Among the roughly 120 subjects of the validation cohort, separate from the approximately 670-subject first cohort, were the donors. About this clone itself: Its antigen is still unknown.

Here immunoSEQ multiplex PCR was the method, and the copy in TCRdb shows in-frame clones only, minus some. The table lists more than 95,000 clones, around 90% of them singletons. The material sequenced was PBMCs. V and J are TRBV19 and TRBJ2-7, with 10 bases matching TRBD1. The TCR was taken from a woman younger than 35 in good health and CMV-seronegative. In nucleotides, the CDR3 is TGTGCCAGTAGTATGGGGACAGGGGCCTCCTACGAGCAGTACTTC. This sequence encodes CASSMGTGASYEQYF.